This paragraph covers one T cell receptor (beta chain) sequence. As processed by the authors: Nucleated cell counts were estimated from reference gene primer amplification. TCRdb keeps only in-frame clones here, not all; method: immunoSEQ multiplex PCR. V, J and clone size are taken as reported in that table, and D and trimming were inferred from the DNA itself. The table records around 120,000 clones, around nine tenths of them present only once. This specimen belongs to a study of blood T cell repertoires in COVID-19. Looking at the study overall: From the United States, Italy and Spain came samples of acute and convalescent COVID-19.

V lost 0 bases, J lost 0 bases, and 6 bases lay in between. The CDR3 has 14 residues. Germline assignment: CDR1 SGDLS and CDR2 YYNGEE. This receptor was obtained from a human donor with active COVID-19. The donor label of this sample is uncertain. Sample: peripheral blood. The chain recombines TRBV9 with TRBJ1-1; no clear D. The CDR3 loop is CASSVGVMNTEAFF. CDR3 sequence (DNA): TGTGCCAGCAGCGTAGGAGTAATGAACACTGAAGCTTTCTTT.